Sequencing of this T cell receptor (beta chain) was carried out in a study of T cell repertoires in cytomegalovirus infection. Background on the study: CMV infection and matching HLA type were both indicated by public TCR beta signatures. Whole-study results and caveats: Predominance within the ex vivo response was attributable to HLA-C-restricted CMV-specific TCR beta clonotypes. CMV carriers with the relevant HLA were identified by cumulative public TCR beta family frequency.

TCRdb recomputed calls from the reads with MiXCR, one row per CDR3 protein. The data hold more than 400,000 distinct CDR3 sequences, with more than 25% observed a single time. To note about this clonotype: What it recognizes is unknown.

The CDR3 consists of 15 residues. The V gene lost 0 bases and the J gene lost 0 bases, with 9 bases spanning the gap. Germline lookup yields CDR1 SGDLS and CDR2 YYNGEE. This chain joins TRBV9 and TRBJ1-1; D not resolved. The sequenced sample consisted of PBMCs. This receptor was identified in a human donor in good health (CMV status not recorded). Some clones in this sample may be carry-over from other donors' samples. In DNA, the CDR3 is TGTGCCAGCAGCGTAGGGCAAGGGATGAACACTGAAGCTTTCTTT. It specifies CASSVGQGMNTEAFF.